The present entry profiles one TCR beta chain with its context. Using immunoSEQ multiplex PCR, the repertoire was profiled, and TCRdb retains in-frame clones only, with some absent. The sample carries about 110,000 clones, 60% to 80% recorded once. This entry comes from a study of blood T cell repertoires in COVID-19. This CDR3 has 15 amino acids. The V end was cut by 1 base, the J end by 5 bases, with 12 bases between. Germline V lookup: CDR1 LNHDA, CDR2 SQIVND (reference sequence). The V and J genes are TRBV19 and TRBJ2-1, with TRBD1 as a possible D gene (6 bases). The sequencing input was peripheral blood. This TCR derives from a woman at least 80 years old with active or convalescent COVID-19. The CDR3 DNA reads as TGTGCCAGTAGTATAGGTCAGGGGACACACAATGAGCAGTTCTTC. This encodes CASSIGQGTHNEQFF.